One and the same sample provided the 21 T cell receptor beta chains below, sequenced in a study of cytomegalovirus exposure and HLA in healthy donors. The PCR was carried out with 60 Vbeta primers and 13 Jbeta primers. TCRdb's copy holds only in-frame clones and misses some; the assay was immunoSEQ multiplex PCR. The data contain over 80,000 clones, over 60% of them seen just once; the ten biggest clones take up 16%. The sequencing input was PBMCs. These receptors were collected from a man in his sixties in good health and CMV-seropositive.

The CDR3 DNA sequence: TGTGCCAGCTCACCAACCCCACAGGGAGCTGGAAACACCATATATTTT. This encodes CASSPTPQGAGNTIYF. The rearrangement uses TRBV18 and TRBJ1-3, with D perhaps TRBD1 (6 bases). Trimming took off 2 bases at V and 2 bases at J, with 13 bases between the two ends. The CDR3 is 16 residues long. Germline V gene lookup returns CDR1 KGHSH and CDR2 LQKENI. The whole variable domain, remainder taken from reference TRBV18 and TRBJ1-3, is NAGVMQNPRHLVRRRGQEARLRCSPMKGHSHVYWYRQLPEEGLKFMVYLQKENIIDESGMPKERFSAEFPKEGPSILRIQQVVRGDSAAYFCASSPTPQGAGNTIYFGEGSWLTVV.

This clone was counted only a few times. The chain carries TRBV6-1 and TRBJ1-2, with 7 bases aligning to TRBD1. The CDR3 contains 14 residues. The J segment lost 8 bases and the V segment lost 6 bases, leaving 12 bases of the junction unmatched. Per the germline V gene, CDR1 is MNHNS and CDR2 is SASEGT. The CDR3 sequence is CASRDGTAKIGYTF. CDR3 DNA: TGTGCCAGCAGGGACGGGACAGCCAAAATCGGCTACACCTTC.

The chain uses TRBV19 and TRBJ2-7; 8 bases align to TRBD1. Germline V gene sequence: CDR1 LNHDA, CDR2 SQIVND (reference sequence). The trim removed 5 bases at V and 3 bases at J, leaving 3 bases unmatched. CDR3 length equals 13 residues. CDR3 DNA: TGTGCCAGTAGTCCGGGACAGGTCTACGAGCAGTACTTC. It encodes CASSPGQVYEQYF.

The chain joins TRBV5-1 to TRBJ1-2, with TRBD1 matching 8 bases. The J segment lost 4 bases and the V segment lost 4 bases, leaving 3 bases of the junction unmatched. The CDR3 totals 13 residues. Looked up from germline, CDR1 is SGHRS and CDR2 is YFSETQ. DNA for the CDR3: TGCGCCAGCAGCCCGGGACAGGTCTATGGCTACACCTTC. This encodes CASSPGQVYGYTF.

The rearrangement links TRBV7-8 to TRBJ2-1, with D possibly TRBD2 on 5 matching bases. Germline values: CDR1 SGHVS, CDR2 FQNEAQ. This CDR3 has 19 residues. The V gene lost 6 bases and the J gene lost 0 bases, with 24 bases spanning the gap. The DNA of the CDR3 is TGTGCCAGCAGTTTTAAGGGCCGGGGATCCACAAACTCCTACAATGAGCAGTTCTTC. Encoded protein: CASSFKGRGSTNSYNEQFF.

Here the CDR3 reads CASSVSDRGSSPLHF. CDR3 DNA sequence: TGTGCCAGCAGTGTGTCGGACAGGGGGAGTTCACCCCTCCACTTT. The gene calls are TRBV6-1 and TRBJ1-6; 10 positions match TRBD1. V was clipped by 4 bases and J by 9 bases; unmatched bases: 6. Germline values: CDR1 MNHNS, CDR2 SASEGT. The CDR3 sequence is 15 residues long.

The chain joins TRBV9 to TRBJ1-2; a possible D gene is TRBD1 (6 bases). V was pared by 3 bases and J by 2 bases, with 8 bases between. The germline V gene has CDR1 SGDLS and CDR2 YYNGEE. The CDR3 has 13 residues. The chain's CDR3 is CASSAGANYGYTF. The DNA of the CDR3 is TGTGCCAGCAGCGCAGGGGCCAACTATGGCTACACCTTC. The entire variable domain, with the rest obtained from reference TRBV9 and TRBJ1-2, is as follows: DSGVTQTPKHLITATGQRVTLRCSPRSGDLSVYWYQQSLDQGLQFLIQYYNGEERAKGNILERFSAQQFPDLHSELNLSSLELGDSALYFCASSAGANYGYTFGSGTRLTVV.

In regard to this clone: One junction end does not reproduce the germline sequence, and a read error may be involved. The rearrangement links TRBV2 to TRBJ1-1; D is possibly TRBD1 (6 bases). The germline V gene encodes CDR1 SNHLY and CDR2 FYNNEI. The CDR3 length is 17 residues. CDR3: CASREGGGFRMNTEAFF. CDR3 nucleotide sequence: TGTGCCAGCAGAGAAGGGGGGGGGTTCCGAATGAACACTGAAGCTTTCTTT.

The sample holds one count of this clone. CDR3 coding DNA: TGTGCCAGCAGGACGGGACAGGTTTACGAGCAGTACTTC. It encodes CASRTGQVYEQYF. The rearrangement uses TRBV6-5 and TRBJ2-7; 8 nucleotides align to TRBD1. From germline, CDR1 is MNHEY and CDR2 SVGAGI. V shed 6 bases, J shed 4 bases, and the junction held 5 bases outside the gene matches. The CDR3 totals 13 residues.

The sample holds a few counts of this clone. The CDR3 sequence is CATSMGTLYEQYF. The CDR3 bases are TGTGCCACCAGCATGGGGACACTCTACGAGCAGTACTTC. The chain links TRBV15 to TRBJ2-7; weak D call: TRBD1 (6 bases). The CDR3 contains 13 residues. Trimming removed 4 bases from V and 3 bases from J, with 10 bases in between. Germline lookup yields CDR1 LNHNV and CDR2 YYDKDF (reference sequence).

This clone showed up just once. V usage is TRBV4-1 and J usage is TRBJ1-3; 8 nucleotides agree with TRBD1. Trimming cost V 1 base and J 2 bases; bases outside gene matches: 1. The CDR3 has 15 residues. The V gene's germline CDR1 is MGHRA and CDR2 YSYEKL. The CDR3 here is CASSQAGGPGNTIYF. CDR3 nucleotides: TGCGCCAGCAGCCAAGCAGGGGGCCCTGGAAACACCATATATTTT.

This chain connects TRBV29-1 to TRBJ2-5, with D tentatively TRBD2 (6 bases). The germline CDR1 and CDR2 sequences are SQVTM and ANQGSEA. V was trimmed by 0 bases and J by 1 base, leaving 12 bases between them. The CDR3 is 15 amino acids. CDR3 bases: TGCAGCGTTGAAGATAATGACGGGGGCCAAGAGACCCAGTACTTC. Translated, it gives CSVEDNDGGQETQYF.

The rearrangement uses TRBV9 and TRBJ2-5, with 10 nucleotides matching TRBD2. Trimming removed 4 bases from V and 3 bases from J; junction bases left unmatched: 9. CDR3 length equals 16 residues. Germline loops: CDR1 SGDLS, CDR2 YYNGEE. The CDR3 DNA follows: TGTGCCAGCAGCCCACCACTAGCGGGGCTGGAAGAGACCCAGTACTTC. Its protein product is CASSPPLAGLEETQYF.

This clone appeared a single time. The V gene is TRBV9, the J gene TRBJ2-5; D is perhaps TRBD2 (5 bases). The ends were cut back, 7 bases at V and 7 bases at J, with 23 bases in the middle. The germline gives CDR1 SGDLS, CDR2 YYNGEE. This CDR3 spans 15 amino acids. As DNA, the CDR3 is TGTGCCAGCGATCCCGGACCGGGGTCGCGGGTGACCCAGTACTTC. Its translation: CASDPGPGSRVTQYF.

The rearrangement uses TRBV6-4 and TRBJ2-4; 15 bases agree with TRBD2. Trimming removed 7 bases from V and 1 base from J; junction bases left unmatched: 5. Per germline, CDR1 MRHNA and CDR2 SNTAGT. This CDR3 is built from 17 residues. CDR3 protein: CASTGLAGGPAKNIQYF. In DNA form, the CDR3 reads TGTGCCAGCACCGGACTAGCGGGGGGGCCGGCCAAAAACATTCAGTACTTC.

CDR3 DNA sequence: TGTGCCAGCAGGAAGCTCGACAGGGGTTACGAGCAGTACTTC. Translation: CASRKLDRGYEQYF. The V gene is TRBV28, the J gene TRBJ2-7; TRBD1 aligns across 8 bases. Germline CDR1 MDHEN, CDR2 SYDVKM. The V gene end was trimmed by 6 bases and the J gene end by 4 bases; junction bases not matched to a gene: 8. This CDR3 contains 14 residues.

V usage is TRBV7-9 and J usage is TRBJ2-2; 9 bases are shared with TRBD1. J gave up 5 bases and V 4 bases, and 2 bases lay outside the gene matches. CDR1 and CDR2 from the germline V gene are SEHNR and FQNEAQ (reference sequence). The CDR3 is 14 residues long. The CDR3 DNA follows: TGTGCCAGCAGCTCGACAGGGGGGACCGGGGAGCTGTTTTTT. This gives the protein CASSSTGGTGELFF.

The chain employs TRBV29-1 and TRBJ2-7, with 9 bases fitting TRBD1. Per germline, CDR1 SQVTM and CDR2 ANQGSEA. Unmatched junction bases numbered 5, after V lost 4 bases and J lost 4 bases. CDR3 length equals 13 residues. The CDR3 loop reads CSVGDRVGYEQYF. CDR3 in DNA: TGCAGCGTTGGGGACAGGGTAGGTTACGAGCAGTACTTC.

The chain joins TRBV7-2 to TRBJ2-3, with a possible D match to TRBD1 (5 bases). There are 15 residues in the CDR3. The germline V gene encodes CDR1 SGHTA and CDR2 FQGNSA. The V and J ends lost 1 base and 0 bases respectively, with 8 bases between them. CDR3 residues: CASSLEGASTDTQYF. As DNA, the CDR3 is TGTGCCAGCAGCTTAGAAGGGGCTAGCACAGATACGCAGTATTTT.

This clone has only a few counts. The rearrangement links TRBV5-6 to TRBJ2-2; D gene ambiguous. Trimming pared 0 bases from V and 6 bases from J, leaving 6 bases between. This CDR3 spans 13 amino acids. The germline gives CDR1 SGHDT, CDR2 YYEEEE. CDR3 sequence: CASSLAGPGELFF. In DNA form, the CDR3 reads TGTGCCAGCAGCTTGGCAGGCCCCGGGGAGCTGTTTTTT.

V is TRBV9 and J is TRBJ2-3; a possible D gene is TRBD2 (5 bases). This CDR3 is 13 amino acids long. Germline-derived CDR1 and CDR2 are SGDLS and YYNGEE. Trimming stripped 1 base from V and 4 bases from J, with 7 bases between. In nucleotides, the CDR3 is TGTGCCAGCAGCGTAACCGGGGCAGATACGCAGTATTTT. Its translation is CASSVTGADTQYF.